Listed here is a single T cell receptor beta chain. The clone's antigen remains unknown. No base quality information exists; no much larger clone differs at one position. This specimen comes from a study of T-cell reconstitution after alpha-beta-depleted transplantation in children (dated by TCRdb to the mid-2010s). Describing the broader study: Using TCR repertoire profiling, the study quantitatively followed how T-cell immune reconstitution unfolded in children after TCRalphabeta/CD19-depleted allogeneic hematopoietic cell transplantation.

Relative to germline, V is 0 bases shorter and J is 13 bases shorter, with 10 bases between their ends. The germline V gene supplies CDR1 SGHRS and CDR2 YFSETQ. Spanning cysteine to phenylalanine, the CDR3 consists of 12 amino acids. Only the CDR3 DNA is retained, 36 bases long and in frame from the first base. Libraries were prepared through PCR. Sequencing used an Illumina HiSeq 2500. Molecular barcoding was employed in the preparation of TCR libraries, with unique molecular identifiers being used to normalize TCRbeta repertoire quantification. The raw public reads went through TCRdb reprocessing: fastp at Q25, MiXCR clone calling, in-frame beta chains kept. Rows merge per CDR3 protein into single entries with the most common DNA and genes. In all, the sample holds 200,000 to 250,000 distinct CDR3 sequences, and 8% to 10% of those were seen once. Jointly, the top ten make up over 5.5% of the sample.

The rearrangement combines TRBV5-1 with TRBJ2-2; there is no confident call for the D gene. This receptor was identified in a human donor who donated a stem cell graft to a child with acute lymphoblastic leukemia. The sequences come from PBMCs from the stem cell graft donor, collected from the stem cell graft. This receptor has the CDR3 CASSLDGVVLFF. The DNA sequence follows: TGCGCCAGCAGCTTGGACGGAGTGGTGCTGTTTTTT.